Each of the 8 T cell receptor beta chains below was sequenced from the same sample in a study of T cell changes during pregnancy in multiple sclerosis. Using immunoSEQ multiplex PCR, the repertoire was profiled, and TCRdb retains in-frame clones only, with some absent. This table has tens of thousands of clones, about 90% appearing once. The specimen comprised PBMCs, sampled in the first trimester of pregnancy. The receptors were sampled from a female donor in good health, serving as a control in a pregnancy study. Some clones in this sample may be carry-over from other donors' samples.

V and J are TRBV6-4 and TRBJ2-3; D is possibly TRBD1 (6 bases). Germline V gene data show CDR1 as MRHNA and CDR2 as SNTAGT. Trimming stripped 5 bases from V and 1 base from J, with 10 bases between. This CDR3 comprises 14 residues. The CDR3 DNA is TGTGCCAGCAGTCGGGACACACGCACAGATACGCAGTATTTT. Encoded protein: CASSRDTRTDTQYF.

Of note for this clone: Other DNA sequences in the sample encode the same CDR3. The gene calls are TRBV6-1 and TRBJ2-5; TRBD2 agrees at 13 bases. CDR1 is MNHNS and CDR2 is SASEGT in the germline V gene. After removal of 6 bases from V and 2 bases from J, the junction contained 3 bases not matched to a gene. This CDR3 is 15 amino acids long. CDR3 nucleotides: TGTGCCAGCAGCGAACTAGCGGGGGGGCAAGAGACCCAGTACTTC. Amino acid sequence: CASSELAGGQETQYF.

The V and J genes are TRBV4-1 and TRBJ2-3, with D possibly being TRBD2 (5 bases). V was trimmed by 2 bases and J by 6 bases, leaving 12 bases between them. The CDR3 sequence is 14 residues long. CDR1 MGHRA and CDR2 YSYEKL come from the germline V gene. As DNA, the CDR3 is TGCGCCAGCAGCCAAACCCGGGGTGTGGATACGCAGTATTTT. Its translation: CASSQTRGVDTQYF.

V and J are TRBV7-9 and TRBJ2-6; 8 positions match TRBD2. The ends lost 2 bases at V and 4 bases at J; junction bases unmatched: 10. The CDR3 is 18 residues long. CDR1 and CDR2 (germline): SEHNR, FQNEAQ (reference sequence). The CDR3 DNA reads TGTGCCAGCAGCTTATCCCGGGAGGGCCCTCGAGGGGCCAACGTCCTGACTTTC. Translating gives CASSLSREGPRGANVLTF. The full variable domain, in which reference TRBV7-9 and TRBJ2-6 provide the parts outside the CDR3, is DTGVSQNPRHKITKRGQNVTFRCDPISEHNRLYWYRQTLGQGPEFLTYFQNEAQLEKSRLLSDRFSAERPKGSFSTLEIQRTEQGDSAMYLCASSLSREGPRGANVLTFGAGSRLTVL.

This chain uses TRBV2 with TRBJ2-4, with 7 bases matching TRBD2. The germline V gene has CDR1 SNHLY and CDR2 FYNNEI. Unmatched junction bases numbered 3, after V lost 10 bases and J lost 0 bases. The CDR3 is 13 residues long. The CDR3 nucleotides read TGTGCCAACTCGGGGGGAGCCAAAAACATTCAGTACTTC. It translates to CANSGGAKNIQYF.

The CDR3 nucleotides are TGTGCCAGCAGCTTGGACAGGGCCTACGAGCAGTACTTC. Its protein product is CASSLDRAYEQYF. The chain combines TRBV7-8 with TRBJ2-7; 8 positions agree with TRBD1. This CDR3 region has 13 residues. CDR1 and CDR2 (germline): SGHVS, FQNEAQ. With V trimmed by 3 bases and J by 2 bases, 0 bases remained unmatched. The variable domain in full, completed from reference TRBV7-8 and TRBJ2-7, reads GAGVSQSPRYKVAKRGQDVALRCDPISGHVSLFWYQQALGQGPEFLTYFQNEAQLDKSGLPSDRFFAERPEGSVSTLKIQRTQQEDSAVYLCASSLDRAYEQYFGPGTRLTVT.

The rearrangement uses TRBV7-9 and TRBJ1-4; D is unclear. The CDR3 sequence is 12 residues long. Germline CDR1 SEHNR, CDR2 FQNEAQ (reference sequence). With 8 bases removed from V and 5 bases from J, the gap between germline ends came to 9 bases. The CDR3 loop is CASGPENEKLFF. The CDR3 nucleotides are TGTGCCAGCGGGCCAGAAAATGAAAAACTGTTTTTT.

The rearrangement links TRBV9 to TRBJ2-5; 11 bases agree with TRBD2. From germline, CDR1 is SGDLS and CDR2 YYNGEE. Unmatched junction bases numbered 6, after V lost 3 bases and J lost 5 bases. The CDR3 spans 15 residues. CDR3 amino acids: CASSEGLAVGETQYF. As DNA, the CDR3 is TGTGCCAGCAGCGAGGGACTAGCGGTAGGGGAGACCCAGTACTTC.